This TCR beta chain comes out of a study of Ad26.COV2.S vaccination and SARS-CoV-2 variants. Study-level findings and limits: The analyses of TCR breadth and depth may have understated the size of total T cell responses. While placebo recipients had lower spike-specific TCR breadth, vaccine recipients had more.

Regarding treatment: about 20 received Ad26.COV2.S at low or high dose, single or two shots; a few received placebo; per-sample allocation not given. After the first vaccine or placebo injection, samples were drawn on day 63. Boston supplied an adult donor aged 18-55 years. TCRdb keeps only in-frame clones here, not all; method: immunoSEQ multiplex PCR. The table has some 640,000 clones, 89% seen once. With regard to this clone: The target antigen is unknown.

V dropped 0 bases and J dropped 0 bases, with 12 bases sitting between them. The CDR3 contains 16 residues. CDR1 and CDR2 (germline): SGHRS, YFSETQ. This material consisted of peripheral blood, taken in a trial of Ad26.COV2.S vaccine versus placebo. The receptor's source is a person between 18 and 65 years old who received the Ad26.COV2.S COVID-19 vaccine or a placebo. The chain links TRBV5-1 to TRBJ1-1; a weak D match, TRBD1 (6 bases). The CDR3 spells CASSLDVTGMNTEAFF. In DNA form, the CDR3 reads TGCGCCAGCAGCTTGGACGTCACAGGGATGAACACTGAAGCTTTCTTT.